Presented here are 9 T cell receptor beta chains from one specimen sequenced in a study of cytomegalovirus exposure and HLA in healthy donors (TCRdb year 2017). The receptor library was made with the immunoSEQ multiplex PCR assay. For the multiplex PCR, a mixture combining 60 forward primers for TCR Vbeta segments and 13 reverse primers for TCR Jbeta segments was used. Drawn from immuneACCESS, this table holds only the in-frame rearrangements with V and J called that TCRdb kept. Clones are partly lost; checked studies trace under half to an unresolved V gene and leave the rest unexplained. The sample table lists tens of thousands of clones, 78% of them with a count of one. The ten largest clones represent around 5.8% of the sample. Source material: PBMCs. These receptor sequences come from a male donor in good health and CMV-seropositive.

V is TRBV5-6 and J is TRBJ1-4; TRBD1 aligns across 8 bases. Germline lookup yields CDR1 SGHDT and CDR2 YYEEEE. The V segment lost 2 bases and the J segment 7 bases; nucleotides outside the gene matches: 7. This CDR3 spans 15 amino acids. CDR3 residues: CASSFRQGPGEKLFF. As DNA, the CDR3 is TGTGCCAGCAGCTTTCGACAGGGGCCCGGTGAAAAACTGTTTTTT.

This chain connects TRBV11-3 to TRBJ2-7; a weak D match, TRBD1 (5 bases). The V and J ends lost 2 bases and 6 bases respectively, with 17 bases between them. This CDR3 is built from 15 residues. Germline CDR1 and CDR2: SGHNT and YENEEA. CDR3: CASSLTVDRLREQYF. CDR3 coding DNA: TGTGCCAGCAGCTTAACCGTCGACAGATTACGCGAGCAGTACTTC.

The genes are TRBV5-8 and TRBJ2-1; perhaps TRBD1 as D (5 bases). Deletions cut 0 bases from V and 5 bases from J, with 9 bases between. CDR1 and CDR2 (germline): SGHTS, YDEGEE. The CDR3 is made up of 14 amino acids. The CDR3 sequence: CASSLAVRDNEQFF. The CDR3, as DNA: TGTGCCAGCAGCTTGGCCGTCAGGGACAATGAGCAGTTCTTC.

The V and J genes are TRBV30 and TRBJ2-2; possible D gene TRBD2, 6 bases. Trimming stripped 0 bases from V and 6 bases from J, with 14 bases between. Germline V gene sequence: CDR1 GTSNPN, CDR2 SVGIG (reference sequence). This CDR3 has 15 amino acids. The CDR3, as DNA: TGTGCCTGGAGTGTATACGGGAGTGTCGCCGGGGAGCTGTTTTTT. Translation: CAWSVYGSVAGELFF.

In its sample, this clone was seen a few times. The V call is TRBV6-1, the J call TRBJ2-3; D is perhaps TRBD1 (5 bases). The length of the CDR3 is 13 residues. Germline V lookup: CDR1 MNHNS, CDR2 SASEGT. V lost 8 bases and J 1 base, leaving 10 bases between the germline ends. In DNA, the CDR3 is TGTGCCAGCTCCAGGGCGCGCACAGATACGCAGTATTTT. This codes for CASSRARTDTQYF.

This chain joins TRBV10-1 and TRBJ2-3, with D possibly being TRBD1 (6 bases). CDR3 length: 16 amino acids. CDR1 and CDR2 from the germline V gene are WNHNN and SYGVQD (reference sequence). Between the trimmed V and J ends, which lost 2 bases and 0 bases, there was a span of 12 bases. CDR3 sequence (DNA): TGCGCCAGCAGTGAGAAGGACAGTACTAGCACAGATACGCAGTATTTT. Protein product: CASSEKDSTSTDTQYF.

The V call is TRBV23-1, the J call TRBJ2-7; perhaps TRBD1 as D (6 bases). TRBV23-1 is an ORF for which the function is uncertain. The CDR3 has 15 residues. With 3 bases removed from V and 5 bases from J, the gap between germline ends came to 17 bases. The CDR3 DNA reads as TGCGCCAGCAGTCAGCGCCACCAGGCAGGGGACGAGCAGTACTTC. Its protein product is CASSQRHQAGDEQYF.

The CDR3 DNA follows: TGTGCCAGTACCGGCGCTAGTATAGGAGCTTTCTTT. Amino acid sequence: CASTGASIGAFF. The chain recombines TRBV19 with TRBJ1-1; D is undetermined. The V end was cut by 7 bases, the J end by 10 bases, with 16 bases between. Germline CDR1 is LNHDA and CDR2 is SQIVND (reference sequence). The length of the CDR3 is 12 residues.

The rearrangement links TRBV10-2 to TRBJ2-2; 8 nucleotides align to TRBD1. V lost 5 bases, J lost 7 bases, and 12 bases stayed unmatched. Germline V gene data show CDR1 as WSHSY and CDR2 as SAAADI. The CDR3 covers 16 residues. CDR3 residues: CASSLDRGLGYGELFF. In nucleotides, the CDR3 is TGCGCCAGCAGTCTAGACAGGGGCTTAGGGTACGGGGAGCTGTTTTTT.